Below, 12 T cell receptor beta chains from the same sample are listed, as sequenced in a study of STAT5B mutations in CD4+ large granular lymphocyte leukemia. Sequencing used immunoSEQ multiplex PCR; TCRdb keeps in-frame clones, though not all of them. The sample includes tens of thousands of clones, 75% to 85% of them seen just once. The sample was CD4+ T cells from blood buffy coats. All receptors derive from a human donor in good health.

The rearrangement joins TRBV6-5 to TRBJ2-3; D is undetermined. Germline V gene lookup returns CDR1 MNHEY and CDR2 SVGAGI. The length of the CDR3 is 16 residues. With 0 bases removed from V and 2 bases from J, the gap between germline ends came to 12 bases. The CDR3 here is CASSYSMWEHTDTQYF. DNA for the CDR3: TGTGCCAGCAGTTACTCGATGTGGGAACACACAGATACGCAGTATTTT.

The chain joins TRBV27 to TRBJ2-2; no clear D gene. In germline, CDR1 is MNHEY, CDR2 SMNVEV (reference sequence). V was shortened by 3 bases and J by 0 bases, with 8 bases between the two germline ends. This CDR3 is 15 amino acids long. CDR3 nucleotide sequence: TGTGCCAGCAGTTTGCAGATTTCGAACACCGGGGAGCTGTTTTTT. This codes for CASSLQISNTGELFF.

The chain uses TRBV19 and TRBJ2-3; 7 nucleotides line up with TRBD1. J was trimmed by 1 base and V by 5 bases; bases with no gene match: 6. In germline, CDR1 is LNHDA, CDR2 SQIVND (reference sequence). The CDR3 totals 15 residues. The DNA of the CDR3 is TGTGCCAGTAGTTCTGACAGGGCCGGCACAGATACGCAGTATTTT. This translates into CASSSDRAGTDTQYF.

The chain employs TRBV13 and TRBJ2-2, with TRBD2 matching 11 bases. V lost 2 bases to trimming and J lost 7 bases; unmatched junction nucleotides: 9. CDR1 and CDR2 from the germline V gene are PRHDT and FYEKMQ (reference sequence). The CDR3 contains 17 residues. In nucleotides, the CDR3 is TGTGCCAGCAGCTTACGGCTAGCGGGGGGTTCGGTCGGGGAGCTGTTTTTT. This codes for CASSLRLAGGSVGELFF.

The chain is built from TRBV29-1 and TRBJ2-5, with D possibly being TRBD2 (6 bases). The CDR3 contains 12 residues. Germline CDR1 is SQVTM and CDR2 is ANQGSEA. Trimming took off 7 bases at V and 5 bases at J, with 14 bases between the two ends. The CDR3 loop is CSGYTGGETQYF. The DNA for the CDR3 is TGCAGCGGCTACACAGGAGGGGAGACCCAGTACTTC.

This clone was seen just once. J is TRBJ1-5 and V is TRBV19; D possibly corresponds to TRBD1 (5 bases). The germline V gene has CDR1 LNHDA and CDR2 SQIVND (reference sequence). The CDR3 has 14 amino acids. Trimming shortened V by 8 bases and J by 3 bases, and 14 bases separated the two germline ends. The CDR3 reads CASCLLGANQPQHF. In nucleotides, the CDR3 is TGTGCCAGTTGTTTACTTGGGGCCAATCAGCCCCAGCATTTT.

This chain links TRBV10-3 with TRBJ2-7; the D is unclear. The ends were cut back, 8 bases at V and 3 bases at J, with 11 bases in the middle. In germline, CDR1 is ENHRY, CDR2 SYGVKD. The CDR3 runs to 12 residues. The CDR3 DNA is TGTGCCATCGGCAAACAGAGCTACGAGCAGTACTTC. This encodes CAIGKQSYEQYF.

This chain links TRBV29-1 with TRBJ1-2, with 8 bases identical to TRBD1. The germline gives CDR1 SQVTM, CDR2 ANQGSEA. CDR3 size: 13 residues. V lost 5 bases and J lost 6; bases outside the gene matches: 8. The CDR3 spells CSVSGQGADGYTF. The CDR3 DNA reads TGCAGCGTTTCCGGGCAGGGGGCAGATGGCTACACCTTC.

This clone occurred once. The chain employs TRBV19 and TRBJ2-2; no clear D gene. V was trimmed by 5 bases and J by 4 bases, leaving 14 bases between them. Germline V gene lookup returns CDR1 LNHDA and CDR2 SQIVND (reference sequence). The CDR3 has 15 residues. CDR3 sequence (DNA): TGTGCCAGTAGTGTCCCGACGGTAGTCACCGGGGAGCTGTTTTTT. It translates to CASSVPTVVTGELFF.

This rearrangement joins TRBV11-2 to TRBJ1-3; no definite D call. Germline values: CDR1 SGHAT, CDR2 FQNNGV. The germline V and J ends were trimmed by 0 bases and 11 bases, with 11 bases remaining between them. This CDR3 comprises 13 residues. DNA for the CDR3: TGTGCCAGCAGCTTAGATCTGCTATCCGCCATATATTTT. Translation: CASSLDLLSAIYF.

The rearrangement joins TRBV5-4 to TRBJ2-1; 7 bases are a match to TRBD2. There are 15 residues in the CDR3. Germline values: CDR1 SGHNT, CDR2 YYREEE (reference sequence). After removal of 5 bases from V and 1 base from J, the junction contained 6 bases not matched to a gene. The CDR3 DNA follows: TGTGCCAGCAGTACGCTAGCGGCTTCCTACAATGAGCAGTTCTTC. It translates to CASSTLAASYNEQFF. Combining the CDR3 with reference TRBV5-4 and TRBJ2-1 gives the whole variable domain ETGVTQSPTHLIKTRGQQVTLRCSSQSGHNTVSWYQQALGQGPQFIFQYYREEENGRGNFPPRFSGLQFPNYSSELNVNALELDDSALYLCASSTLAASYNEQFFGPGTRLTVL.

V is TRBV5-1 and J is TRBJ2-5; D tentatively fits TRBD1 or TRBD2 (5 bases each). The ends were cut back, 5 bases at V and 5 bases at J, with 16 bases in the middle. Germline V CDR1 and CDR2: SGHRS, YFSETQ. The CDR3 extends over 14 amino acids. The CDR3 DNA reads TGCGCCAGCAGTCTGTTGGAGAGGGGCGAGACCCAGTACTTC. As protein: CASSLLERGETQYF.